This is a list of T cell receptor beta chains from one sample in a study of T cell changes during pregnancy in multiple sclerosis. Only in-frame clones appear in the TCRdb table, and some are missing; sequencing was by immunoSEQ multiplex PCR. Of 79,000 or so clones listed, approximately 90% are singletons. The sample in question was peripheral blood, obtained in the first trimester of pregnancy. The receptor set was obtained from a female donor in good health, enrolled as a control in a pregnancy study. CDR3s include the opening cysteine and the closing phenylalanine or tryptophan. D genes are given only for firm matches. Size tells how often a clone was seen (once, few, many) or the class of an expanded clone, and some rows leave it out.

clone_size: .
d_call: .
j_call: TRBJ2-2
v_call: TRBV4-3
cdr3_nt: TGCGCCAGCAGCCCTAGGCAGGGAATGGCCGGGGAGCTGTTTTTT
cdr3_aa: CASSPRQGMAGELFF

clone_size: .
d_call: .
j_call: TRBJ1-1
v_call: TRBV18
cdr3_nt: TGTGCCAGCTCACCAAACAGGGCTTCTGAAGCTTTCTTT
cdr3_aa: CASSPNRASEAFF

clone_size: once
d_call: .
j_call: TRBJ1-5
v_call: TRBV5-5
cdr3_nt: TGTGCCAGCAGCTCACAGGGTTCAAATCAGCCCCAGCATTTT
cdr3_aa: CASSSQGSNQPQHF

clone_size: .
d_call: .
j_call: TRBJ2-5
v_call: TRBV7-7
cdr3_nt: TGTGCTAGCAGCTTAGGGCCTAGGAAGACCCAGTACTTC
cdr3_aa: CASSLGPRKTQYF

clone_size: .
d_call: TRBD2
j_call: TRBJ2-1
v_call: TRBV5-1
cdr3_nt: TGCGCCACCTCGATCTTAGCGGGGGCCTTGTCCAATGAGCAGTTCTTC
cdr3_aa: CATSILAGALSNEQFF

clone_size: once
d_call: TRBD2
j_call: TRBJ2-5
v_call: TRBV7-8
cdr3_nt: TGTGCCAGCACACCGCTAGCGGGGGGCCTACAAGAGACCCAGTACTTC
cdr3_aa: CASTPLAGGLQETQYF

clone_size: .
d_call: .
j_call: TRBJ2-2
v_call: TRBV5-1
cdr3_nt: TGCGCCAGCAGCGGGGGCAGTTCGAACACCGGGGAGCTGTTTTTT
cdr3_aa: CASSGGSSNTGELFF

clone_size: .
d_call: TRBD2
j_call: TRBJ2-3
v_call: TRBV7-3
cdr3_nt: TGTGCCAGCAGCCTAAAACCCAGCGGGGGGGCAGATACGCAGTATTTT
cdr3_aa: CASSLKPSGGADTQYF

clone_size: once
d_call: .
j_call: TRBJ1-1
v_call: TRBV18
cdr3_nt: TGTGCCAACAAATTCGGAGCGGACACTGAAGCTTTCTTT
cdr3_aa: CANKFGADTEAFF

clone_size: .
d_call: .
j_call: TRBJ2-7
v_call: TRBV7-9
cdr3_nt: TGTGCCAGCAGCAGAGACAGCTCCTACGAGCAGTACTTC
cdr3_aa: CASSRDSSYEQYF

clone_size: once
d_call: TRBD1
j_call: TRBJ1-1
v_call: TRBV5-6
cdr3_nt: TGTGCCAGCAGCAGGGGACAGGGTTTTTCTGAAGCTTTCTTT
cdr3_aa: CASSRGQGFSEAFF

clone_size: .
d_call: .
j_call: TRBJ2-7
v_call: TRBV30
cdr3_nt: TGTGCCTGGAGGCCAGGGTCCTACGAGCAGTACTTC
cdr3_aa: CAWRPGSYEQYF

clone_size: .
d_call: .
j_call: TRBJ2-5
v_call: TRBV5-1
cdr3_nt: TGCGCCAGCAGCCCACTAGATGAGACCCAGTACTTC
cdr3_aa: CASSPLDETQYF

clone_size: .
d_call: .
j_call: TRBJ1-5
v_call: TRBV7-9
cdr3_nt: TGTGCCAGCAGCTTTGGCGGTTCCCATCAGCCCCAGCATTTT
cdr3_aa: CASSFGGSHQPQHF

clone_size: .
d_call: .
j_call: TRBJ1-6
v_call: TRBV4-3
cdr3_nt: TGCGCCAGCAGCCAAGTCGCAGTCGGAGCCCGCTATAATTCACCCCTCCACTTT
cdr3_aa: CASSQVAVGARYNSPLHF

clone_size: .
d_call: .
j_call: TRBJ1-5
v_call: TRBV7-2
cdr3_nt: TGTGCCAGCAGCTTACTTCCTCCGGGGGGATTTGGTCAGCCCCAGCATTTT
cdr3_aa: CASSLLPPGGFGQPQHF

clone_size: .
d_call: TRBD2
j_call: TRBJ2-3
v_call: TRBV7-2
cdr3_nt: TGTGCCAGCAGCTTATGGGCTAGCGGATCTAGCACAGATACGCAGTATTTT
cdr3_aa: CASSLWASGSSTDTQYF

clone_size: .
d_call: TRBD1
j_call: TRBJ1-6
v_call: TRBV18
cdr3_nt: TGTGCCAGCTCACCGCTGGGACAGAATAATTCACCCCTCCACTTT
cdr3_aa: CASSPLGQNNSPLHF

clone_size: .
d_call: TRBD1
j_call: TRBJ2-1
v_call: TRBV19
cdr3_nt: TGTGCCAGTAGTATCCGGGACAGGTCCTACAATGAGCAGTTCTTC
cdr3_aa: CASSIRDRSYNEQFF

clone_size: once
d_call: .
j_call: TRBJ1-2
v_call: TRBV5-1
cdr3_nt: TGCGCCAGCAGCCGCACAGGAGTCTATGGCTACACCTTC
cdr3_aa: CASSRTGVYGYTF

clone_size: .
d_call: TRBD2
j_call: TRBJ2-7
v_call: TRBV7-9
cdr3_nt: TGTGCCAGCAGCCCACTAGCGGGGAATTCCTACGAGCAGTACTTC
cdr3_aa: CASSPLAGNSYEQYF

clone_size: .
d_call: .
j_call: TRBJ1-5
v_call: TRBV18
cdr3_nt: TGTGCCAGCTCACCAGATGGGACCGGAGGGAATCAGCCCCAGCATTTT
cdr3_aa: CASSPDGTGGNQPQHF

clone_size: .
d_call: TRBD1
j_call: TRBJ1-2
v_call: TRBV4-1
cdr3_nt: TGCGCCAGCAGCCAATCGACAGGGTTGGGGGGCTACACCTTC
cdr3_aa: CASSQSTGLGGYTF

clone_size: .
d_call: .
j_call: TRBJ1-2
v_call: TRBV11-1
cdr3_nt: TGTGCCAGCAGCCCCCTGGACACAGGTTATGGCTACACCTTC
cdr3_aa: CASSPLDTGYGYTF

clone_size: .
d_call: TRBD1
j_call: TRBJ2-7
v_call: TRBV5-1
cdr3_nt: TGCGCCAGCAGCTCGGGACAGGGGAACTACGAGCAGTACTTC
cdr3_aa: CASSSGQGNYEQYF

clone_size: .
d_call: .
j_call: TRBJ1-1
v_call: TRBV5-1
cdr3_nt: TGCGCCAGCAGCTTGAAAGGGGAGAACACTGAAGCTTTCTTT
cdr3_aa: CASSLKGENTEAFF

clone_size: .
d_call: TRBD2
j_call: TRBJ2-7
v_call: TRBV5-4
cdr3_nt: TGTGCCAGCAGCTGGCCAGGACTAGCGGGGGTGGAGCAGTACTTC
cdr3_aa: CASSWPGLAGVEQYF

clone_size: .
d_call: .
j_call: TRBJ2-1
v_call: TRBV7-9
cdr3_nt: TGTGCCAGCTCAACGAGCTCCTACAATGAGCAGTTCTTC
cdr3_aa: CASSTSSYNEQFF

clone_size: .
d_call: .
j_call: TRBJ2-7
v_call: TRBV18
cdr3_nt: TGTGCCAGCTCCAAGGACCGGACAGCTTCCGAGCAGTACTTC
cdr3_aa: CASSKDRTASEQYF

clone_size: .
d_call: TRBD2
j_call: TRBJ2-1
v_call: TRBV19
cdr3_nt: TGTGCCAGTAGGACTAGCGGGTCCTACAATGAGCAGTTCTTC
cdr3_aa: CASRTSGSYNEQFF

clone_size: .
d_call: .
j_call: TRBJ1-2
v_call: TRBV6-5
cdr3_nt: TGTGCCAGCAGATCCCACGGGGGTAGCTACACCTTC
cdr3_aa: CASRSHGGSYTF

clone_size: .
d_call: TRBD1
j_call: TRBJ2-7
v_call: TRBV4-2
cdr3_nt: TGTGCCAGCAGCAACGGACAGGGGGCATCCTACGAGCAGTACTTC
cdr3_aa: CASSNGQGASYEQYF

clone_size: .
d_call: .
j_call: TRBJ1-1
v_call: TRBV7-9
cdr3_nt: TGTGCCAGCAGCACCCGAGGGTCCGAGGCTTTCTTT
cdr3_aa: CASSTRGSEAFF

clone_size: .
d_call: .
j_call: TRBJ2-2
v_call: TRBV6-6
cdr3_nt: TGTGCCAGCTGGGAGGGGGCGAACACCGGGGAGCTGTTTTTT
cdr3_aa: CASWEGANTGELFF

clone_size: once
d_call: TRBD2
j_call: TRBJ2-5
v_call: TRBV7-8
cdr3_nt: TGTGCCAGCAGCTTTAGTGGCGGGGGGCAAGAGACCCAGTACTTC
cdr3_aa: CASSFSGGGQETQYF

clone_size: .
d_call: TRBD1
j_call: TRBJ1-6
v_call: TRBV7-2
cdr3_nt: TGTGCCAGCAGCCCCCGGACAGGGACTAATTCACCCCTCCACTTT
cdr3_aa: CASSPRTGTNSPLHF

clone_size: .
d_call: .
j_call: TRBJ1-5
v_call: TRBV10-2
cdr3_nt: TGCGCCAGCAGTACGGAGGGGTATCAGCCCCAGCATTTT
cdr3_aa: CASSTEGYQPQHF

clone_size: .
d_call: TRBD1
j_call: TRBJ1-6
v_call: TRBV10-3
cdr3_nt: TGTGCCATCAGTAGGGACAGCAATTCACCCCTCCACTTT
cdr3_aa: CAISRDSNSPLHF

clone_size: .
d_call: TRBD1
j_call: TRBJ2-7
v_call: TRBV19
cdr3_nt: TGTGCCAGTAGTACCGCCGGGACAGGGCCCTACGAGCAGTACTTC
cdr3_aa: CASSTAGTGPYEQYF

clone_size: .
d_call: .
j_call: TRBJ1-2
v_call: TRBV11-2
cdr3_nt: TGTGCCAGCAACGGGGAGTTGGGCTATGGCTACACCTTC
cdr3_aa: CASNGELGYGYTF

clone_size: .
d_call: .
j_call: TRBJ1-2
v_call: TRBV27
cdr3_nt: TGTGCCAGCAGTTTATCTGCCAGGGGAGGCTACACCTTC
cdr3_aa: CASSLSARGGYTF

clone_size: .
d_call: .
j_call: TRBJ2-1
v_call: TRBV4-3
cdr3_nt: TGCGCCAGCAGCCAAGATGAGGGTACGAATGAGCAGTTCTTC
cdr3_aa: CASSQDEGTNEQFF

clone_size: .
d_call: .
j_call: TRBJ2-6
v_call: TRBV27
cdr3_nt: TGTGCCAGCAGTTTATCGAGACGGGTCGCCTCTGGGGCCAACGTCCTGACTTTC
cdr3_aa: CASSLSRRVASGANVLTF

clone_size: .
d_call: TRBD2
j_call: TRBJ2-1
v_call: TRBV30
cdr3_nt: TGTGCCTGGAGTGAGCGGGGGGGCTACAATGAGCAGTTCTTC
cdr3_aa: CAWSERGGYNEQFF

clone_size: .
d_call: TRBD1
j_call: TRBJ1-2
v_call: TRBV2
cdr3_nt: TGTGCCAGTGCTTACAGGGGGCGTTCGGATGGCTACACCTTC
cdr3_aa: CASAYRGRSDGYTF

clone_size: few
d_call: .
j_call: TRBJ1-2
v_call: TRBV19
cdr3_nt: TGTGCCAGTAGTGCGGGACCGAACTATGGCTACACCTTC
cdr3_aa: CASSAGPNYGYTF

clone_size: .
d_call: .
j_call: TRBJ2-1
v_call: TRBV5-8
cdr3_nt: TGTGCCAGCAGCAGTTCCGCACCTATTGACTTAAGCTCCTACAATGAGCAGTTCTTC
cdr3_aa: CASSSSAPIDLSSYNEQFF

clone_size: .
d_call: TRBD2
j_call: TRBJ2-1
v_call: TRBV7-3
cdr3_nt: TGTGCCAGCAGCTTAAGTTCGCTAGCGGGGTCTTACAATGAGCAGTTCTTC
cdr3_aa: CASSLSSLAGSYNEQFF

clone_size: .
d_call: .
j_call: TRBJ2-1
v_call: TRBV5-1
cdr3_nt: TGCGCCAGCAGCTACCCGAGGTTACGGAACGTGCAGTTCTTC
cdr3_aa: CASSYPRLRNVQFF

clone_size: .
d_call: TRBD2
j_call: TRBJ2-1
v_call: TRBV7-2
cdr3_nt: TGTGCCAGCAGCTCCAGGCTAGCGGTAGGTGAGCAGTTCTTC
cdr3_aa: CASSSRLAVGEQFF

clone_size: .
d_call: .
j_call: TRBJ1-4
v_call: TRBV28
cdr3_nt: TGTGCCAGCAGTTTCCAGTCCCTTGCAACTAATGAAAAACTGTTTTTT
cdr3_aa: CASSFQSLATNEKLFF